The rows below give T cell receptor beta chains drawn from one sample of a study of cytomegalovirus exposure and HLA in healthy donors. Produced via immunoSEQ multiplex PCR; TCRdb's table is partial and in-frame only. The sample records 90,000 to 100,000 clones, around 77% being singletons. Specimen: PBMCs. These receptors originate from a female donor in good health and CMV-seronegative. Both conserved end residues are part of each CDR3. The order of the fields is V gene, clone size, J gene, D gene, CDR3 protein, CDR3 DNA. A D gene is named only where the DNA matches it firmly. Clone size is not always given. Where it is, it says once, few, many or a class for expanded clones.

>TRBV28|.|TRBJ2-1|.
CASTTLGDEQFF
TGTGCCAGCACTACGCTCGGGGATGAGCAGTTCTTC
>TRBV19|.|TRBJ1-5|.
CASSTGTGGMPQHF
TGTGCCAGTAGTACAGGGACTGGGGGGATGCCCCAGCATTTT
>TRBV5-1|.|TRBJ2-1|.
CASSPDMSSYNEQFF
TGCGCCAGCAGCCCGGACATGAGCTCCTACAATGAGCAGTTCTTC
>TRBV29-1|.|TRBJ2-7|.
CSGELGARQYF
TGCAGCGGCGAATTGGGGGCGCGGCAGTACTTC
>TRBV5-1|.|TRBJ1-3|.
CASSLGHGDSGNTIYF
TGCGCCAGCAGCTTGGGTCACGGGGACTCTGGAAACACCATATATTTT
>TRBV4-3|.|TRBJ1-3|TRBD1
CASSRGTGGNTIYF
TGCGCCAGCAGCAGAGGGACAGGGGGAAACACCATATATTTT
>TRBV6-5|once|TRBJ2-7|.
CASSYSAPSHSYEQCF
TGTGCCAGCAGTTACTCGGCCCCTAGCCACTCCTACGAGCAGTGCTTC
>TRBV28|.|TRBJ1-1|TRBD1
CASTRQGGYAEAFF
TGTGCCAGCACGAGACAGGGGGGTTACGCTGAAGCTTTCTTT
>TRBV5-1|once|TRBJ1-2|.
CASSLLTGGYGYTF
TGCGCCAGCAGCTTACTTACCGGGGGCTATGGCTACACCTTC
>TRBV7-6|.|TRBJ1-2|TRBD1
CASSPRDRSHGYTF
TGTGCCAGCAGCCCCCGGGACAGATCGCATGGCTACACCTTC
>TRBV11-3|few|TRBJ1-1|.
CASSLAGSDTEAFF
TGTGCCAGCAGCTTGGCGGGTAGCGACACTGAAGCTTTCTTT
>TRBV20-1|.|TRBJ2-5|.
CSATGETQYF
TGCAGTGCTACAGGGGAGACCCAGTACTTC
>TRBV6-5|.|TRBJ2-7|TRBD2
CASSNPGLAGTEQYF
TGTGCCAGCAGCAATCCGGGACTAGCGGGGACGGAGCAGTACTTC
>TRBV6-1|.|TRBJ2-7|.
CASLRTDWYEQYF
TGTGCCAGCCTTAGGACAGACTGGTACGAGCAGTACTTC
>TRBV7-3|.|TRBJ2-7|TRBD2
CASSAGTSGAYEQYF
TGTGCCAGCAGCGCTGGGACTAGCGGGGCCTACGAGCAGTACTTC
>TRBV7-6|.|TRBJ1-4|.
CASSFMGRSEKLFF
TGTGCCAGCAGTTTCATGGGGAGGAGTGAAAAACTGTTTTTT
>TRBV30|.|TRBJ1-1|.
CAWSVLGRTEAFF
TGTGCCTGGAGTGTACTGGGGCGCACTGAAGCTTTCTTT
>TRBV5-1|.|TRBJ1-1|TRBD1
CASSLDRGSPLNTEAFF
TGCGCCAGCAGCTTGGACAGGGGTTCTCCTCTGAACACTGAAGCTTTCTTT
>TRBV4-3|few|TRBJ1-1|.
CASSPLQGGVNTEAFF
TGCGCCAGCAGTCCTCTGCAAGGGGGTGTGAACACTGAAGCTTTCTTT
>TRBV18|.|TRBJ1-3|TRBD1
CASSPPDRYSGNTIYF
TGTGCCAGCTCACCACCGGACAGGTACTCTGGAAACACCATATATTTT
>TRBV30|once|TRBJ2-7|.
CAWRRTTYEQYF
TGTGCCTGGAGGAGGACTACCTACGAGCAGTACTTC
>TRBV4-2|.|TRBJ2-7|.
CASSQGAGTGPEQYF
TGTGCCAGCAGCCAAGGTGCGGGGACCGGGCCGGAGCAGTACTTC
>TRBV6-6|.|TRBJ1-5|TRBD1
CASSWTGRDQPQHF
TGTGCCAGCAGTTGGACAGGTCGGGATCAGCCCCAGCATTTT
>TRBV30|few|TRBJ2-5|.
CAWRKQEKETQYF
TGTGCCTGGAGGAAACAGGAGAAGGAGACCCAGTACTTC
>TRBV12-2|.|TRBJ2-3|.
CASRFSGRSADTQYF
TGTGCAAGTCGCTTCTCCGGGAGATCCGCAGATACGCAGTATTTT
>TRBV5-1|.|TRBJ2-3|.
CASSYVTNTDTQYF
TGCGCCAGCAGCTATGTGACTAACACAGATACGCAGTATTTT
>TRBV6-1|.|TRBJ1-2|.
CASRTRTVQNYGYTF
TGTGCCAGCAGAACCAGGACAGTACAGAACTATGGCTACACCTTC
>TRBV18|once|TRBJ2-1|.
CASSWIGTSQGNEQFF
TGTGCCAGCTCATGGATAGGGACTTCTCAGGGCAATGAGCAGTTCTTC
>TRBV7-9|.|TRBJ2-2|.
CASRFTGLAGELFF
TGTGCCAGCCGCTTTACGGGTTTGGCCGGGGAGCTGTTTTTT
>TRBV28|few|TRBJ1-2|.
CASSLVGGGYTF
TGTGCCAGCAGTTTAGTGGGGGGTGGCTACACCTTC